This is a list of T cell receptor beta chains from one sample in a study of low-dose radiotherapy and immunotherapy resistance in tumors. From the reads, TCRdb called clonotypes with MiXCR, one entry per CDR3 protein. The sample lists some 52,000 distinct CDR3 sequences, around 35% occurring once. The starting material was PBMCs, obtained after low-dose radiotherapy plus immunotherapy. Source of these receptors: a male donor with rectosigmoid adenocarcinoma. Each CDR3 is given with its conserved first and last residue. D genes are given only for firm matches. Clone size is shown for a subset of rows, as once, few, many or a class of expanded clone.

d_call | clone_size | j_call | v_call | cdr3_aa | cdr3_nt
TRBD1 | - | TRBJ1-1 | TRBV10-3 | CAISAGTGGLNTEAFF | TGTGCCATCAGTGCCGGGACAGGGGGTTTGAACACTGAAGCTTTCTTT
- | - | TRBJ1-1 | TRBV11-2 | CASSLQRNTDAFF | TGTGCCAGCAGCCTACAAAGGAACACTGATGCTTTCTTT
- | - | TRBJ1-5 | TRBV5-1 | CASSWEVNQPQHF | TGCGCCAGCAGCTGGGAGGTCAATCAGCCCCAGCATTTT
- | - | TRBJ2-1 | TRBV29-1 | CSVGSGYNEQFF | TGCAGCGTTGGTTCCGGTTACAATGAGCAGTTCTTC
- | - | TRBJ2-1 | TRBV5-1 | CASSSPLEINNEQFF | TGCGCCAGCAGCTCCCCACTGGAAATAAACAATGAGCAGTTCTTC
TRBD2 | - | TRBJ2-5 | TRBV6-2/TRBV6-3 | CASSYSSSAGASETQYF | TGTGCCAGCAGTTACTCCTCGAGCGCGGGAGCTTCAGAGACCCAGTACTTC
- | many | TRBJ1-2 | TRBV29-1 | CSGVTGSNYGYTF | TGCAGCGGAGTTACAGGGAGCAACTATGGCTACACCTTC
TRBD1 | many | TRBJ2-2 | TRBV5-1 | CASSLASFLQDRGTGELFF | TGCGCCAGCAGCTTGGCCAGTTTCCTCCAGGACAGGGGCACCGGGGAGCTGTTTTTT
TRBD1 | many | TRBJ2-7 | TRBV4-3 | CASSQDADRHSYEQYF | TGCGCCAGCAGCCAAGACGCGGACAGGCACTCCTACGAGCAGTACTTC
TRBD2 | many | TRBJ2-1 | TRBV24-1 | CATMDERGVYEQFF | TGTGCCACCATGGATGAGCGGGGGGTCTATGAGCAGTTCTTC